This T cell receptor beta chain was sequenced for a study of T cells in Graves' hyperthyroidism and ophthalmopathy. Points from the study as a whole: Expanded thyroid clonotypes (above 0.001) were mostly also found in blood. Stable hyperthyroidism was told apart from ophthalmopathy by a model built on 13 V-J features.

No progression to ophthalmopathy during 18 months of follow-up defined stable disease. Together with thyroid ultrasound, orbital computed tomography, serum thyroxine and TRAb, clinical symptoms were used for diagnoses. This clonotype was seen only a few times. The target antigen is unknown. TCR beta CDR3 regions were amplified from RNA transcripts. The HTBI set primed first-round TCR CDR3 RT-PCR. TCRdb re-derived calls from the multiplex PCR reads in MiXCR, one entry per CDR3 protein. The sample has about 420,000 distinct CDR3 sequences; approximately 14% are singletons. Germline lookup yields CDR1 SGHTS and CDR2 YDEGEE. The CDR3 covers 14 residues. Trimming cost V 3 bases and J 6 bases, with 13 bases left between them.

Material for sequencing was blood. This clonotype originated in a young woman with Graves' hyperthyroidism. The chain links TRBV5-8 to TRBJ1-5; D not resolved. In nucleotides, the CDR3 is TGTGCCAGCAGCTCGGAGGGTAGAGGTCAGCCCCAGCATTTT. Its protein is CASSSEGRGQPQHF.